The clone carrying this TCR beta chain was seen once. Its target is not known. These data belong to a study of brain T cells in children with intractable seizures. Points from the study as a whole: Pre- and post-surgery blood differed in depth, so pre-surgery absences may be undersampling. Viral specificity was inferred only from CDR3 similarity; HCMV serostatus was unknown.

The protocol was immunoSEQ multiplex PCR, while the TCRdb copy is restricted to in-frame clones and leaves out a portion. The sample lists around 340,000 clones; 93% were seen once. The CDR3 length is 13 residues. V was cut by 11 bases and J by 0 bases, with 8 bases left in between. Documented time point: blood from clinic visit 5 months post-surgery; TSC patient then seizure free. The TCR comes from a boy younger than two with tuberous sclerosis and intractable seizures. This chain links TRBV12-3 or TRBV12-4 with TRBJ2-6; D unresolved. Sample: peripheral blood, taken roughly 5 months after surgery. CDR3 amino acids: CAVPGSGANVLTF. CDR3 nucleotide sequence: TGTGCCGTACCAGGCTCTGGGGCCAACGTCCTGACTTTC.